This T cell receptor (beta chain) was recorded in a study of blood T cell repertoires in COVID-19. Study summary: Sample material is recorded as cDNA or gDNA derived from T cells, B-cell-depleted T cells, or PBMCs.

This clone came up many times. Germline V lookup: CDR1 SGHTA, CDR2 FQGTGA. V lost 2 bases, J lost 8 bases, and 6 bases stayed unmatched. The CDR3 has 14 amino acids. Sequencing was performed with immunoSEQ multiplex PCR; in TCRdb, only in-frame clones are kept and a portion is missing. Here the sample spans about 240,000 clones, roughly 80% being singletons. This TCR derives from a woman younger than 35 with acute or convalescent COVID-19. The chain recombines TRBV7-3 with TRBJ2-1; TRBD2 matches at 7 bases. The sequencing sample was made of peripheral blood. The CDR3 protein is CASSLAGVGDEQFF. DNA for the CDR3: TGTGCCAGCAGCTTAGCGGGAGTGGGCGATGAGCAGTTCTTC.